This T cell receptor (beta chain) was sequenced for a study of T cell repertoires in aging, cancer and after chemotherapy. At the level of the study: Glioblastoma patients receiving temozolomide-based therapy gave paired samples before and after chemotherapy.

The template was genomic DNA from peripheral blood, not RNA. Sample share makes this clonotype large. The antigen remains undetermined. Study-wide findings and caveats: Compared with age-matched healthy donors, untreated hematological or solid cancer patients showed higher blood TCR clonality. In cancer patients, declining TCR diversity with age involved lost richness and lost evenness.

Rearranged V-D-J TRB sequences were amplified with a mixed TRB-A/B primer pool. Using its own MiXCR run on the multiplex PCR reads, TCRdb lists one record per CDR3 protein. The sample lists about 1,600 distinct CDR3 sequences, around a fifth seen once, with 6% to 9% in the top ten. V lost 2 bases, J lost 4 bases, and 12 bases lay in between. CDR3 length: 14 residues. The germline V gene has CDR1 MNHNY and CDR2 SVGAGI (reference sequence). The chain couples TRBV6-6 to TRBJ2-7; no definite D call. Material: blood. The TCR originated in a human donor with a solid tumor. As DNA, the CDR3 is TGTGCCAGCAGTTACCGTACACTGGGGTACGAGCAGTACTTC. This gives the protein CASSYRTLGYEQYF.